The 24 T cell receptor beta chains listed next were all sequenced from one sample in a study of control samples from healthy donors and cancer patients (dated by TCRdb to the early 2020s). Library method: the immunoSEQ multiplex PCR assay. In TCRdb, the immuneACCESS table is reduced to in-frame sequences with V and J assigned. These tables do not hold every clone; where another copy was compared, an unresolved V gene accounts for under half, and the others remain unexplained. For this sample the table gives more than 150,000 clones, of which around 93% were detected only once. The ten largest make up over 1.3% of the sample. Sequenced material: blood. The receptors were gathered from a man younger than 30 in good health.

The chain has TRBV12-5 and TRBJ2-7; D remains ambiguous. Trimming pared 5 bases from V and 5 bases from J, leaving 10 bases between. The CDR3 runs to 12 residues. Per the germline V gene, CDR1 is LGHNT and CDR2 is FRNRAP. This CDR3 is CASGPVENEQYF. The CDR3 DNA reads as TGTGCTAGTGGTCCCGTTGAAAACGAGCAGTACTTC. The whole variable domain, filled in from reference TRBV12-5 and TRBJ2-7, reads DARVTQTPRHKVTEMGQEVTMRCQPILGHNTVFWYRQTMMQGLELLAYFRNRAPLDDSGMPKDRFSAEMPDATLATLKIQPSEPRDSAVYFCASGPVENEQYFGPGTRLTVT.

V is TRBV15 and J is TRBJ2-5; D could derive from TRBD1 or TRBD2 (6 bases each). Germline V gene lookup returns CDR1 LNHNV and CDR2 YYDKDF (reference sequence). The CDR3 has 15 residues. V was cut by 5 bases and J by 5 bases, with 18 bases left in between. CDR3 amino acids: CATSGQDGGWETQYF. The CDR3 nucleotides read TGTGCCACCAGCGGGCAGGACGGGGGCTGGGAGACCCAGTACTTC.

This clone was counted a single time. This rearrangement joins TRBV5-1 to TRBJ1-2; the match to TRBD1 covers 7 bases. The germline V gene encodes CDR1 SGHRS and CDR2 YFSETQ. V trimming: 8 bases; J trimming: 8 bases; junction bases outside the gene matches: 9. This CDR3 spans 12 amino acids. The CDR3 is CARTGFKGGYTF. Here the CDR3 DNA reads TGCGCCAGGACAGGGTTTAAGGGCGGCTACACCTTC.

The rearrangement uses TRBV2 and TRBJ2-5; D gene uncertain. The CDR3 is 13 residues long. Trimming left V 0 bases short and J 5 bases short, with 7 bases between. CDR1 and CDR2 from the germline V gene are SNHLY and FYNNEI. Here the CDR3 reads CASSEAVVETQYF. The CDR3 DNA is TGTGCCAGCAGTGAAGCGGTGGTTGAGACCCAGTACTTC. Based on the CDR3 plus reference TRBV2 and TRBJ2-5, the full variable domain is EPEVTQTPSHQVTQMGQEVILRCVPISNHLYFYWYRQILGQKVEFLVSFYNNEISEKSEIFDDQFSVERPDGSNFTLKIRSTKLEDSAMYFCASSEAVVETQYFGPGTRLLVL.

For the CDR3, the DNA is TGTGCCAGCAGCCCCCCCGGATACACTGAAGCTTTCTTT. Translation gives CASSPPGYTEAFF. J is TRBJ1-1 and V is TRBV3-1 (or the pseudogene TRBV3-2); D unresolved. Per the germline V gene, CDR1 is LGHDT and CDR2 is YNNKEL (reference sequence). The V end lost 4 bases, the J end lost 3 bases, and 9 bases lay between the germline ends. The CDR3 is made up of 13 amino acids.

The V gene is TRBV5-5, the J gene TRBJ2-7; D is uncertain. CDR3 length: 15 amino acids. Trimming took 0 bases from V and 1 from J, leaving 11 bases between them. CDR1 is SGHKS, CDR2 YYEKEE, per germline (reference sequence). The CDR3 protein is CASSLEEMRSYEQYF. CDR3 in DNA: TGTGCCAGCAGCTTGGAGGAGATGCGGTCCTACGAGCAGTACTTC.

The V gene is TRBV7-2, the J gene TRBJ2-3; 9 nucleotides align to TRBD2. Losses at the gene ends were 5 bases for V and 5 bases for J; bases not matched to a gene: 8. The CDR3 has 15 amino acids. CDR1 is SGHTA and CDR2 is FQGNSA in the germline V gene. The CDR3: CASSLLRGGQDTQYF. The DNA for the CDR3 is TGTGCCAGCAGCCTCCTGCGGGGGGGCCAAGATACGCAGTATTTT.

This sequence joins TRBV7-8 and TRBJ1-2; D unclear. Germline V gene sequence: CDR1 SGHVS, CDR2 FQNEAQ. The CDR3 extends over 13 amino acids. The V and J ends lost 5 bases and 1 base respectively, with 8 bases between them. The CDR3 reads CASSRGVNYGYTF. DNA for the CDR3: TGTGCCAGCAGCCGTGGGGTTAACTATGGCTACACCTTC.

The chain joins TRBV5-4 to TRBJ1-2; perhaps TRBD1 as D (5 bases). With 2 bases removed from V and 5 bases from J, the gap between germline ends came to 13 bases. The germline CDR1 and CDR2 sequences are SGHNT and YYREEE (reference sequence). The CDR3 loop spans 14 amino acids. The CDR3 protein is CASSFDDSGYGYTF. The CDR3 region has the DNA TGTGCCAGCAGCTTCGATGACAGCGGTTATGGCTACACCTTC.

For this clone: Other DNA sequences in this specimen translate into the identical CDR3. The chain employs TRBV2 and TRBJ1-2; D is perhaps TRBD1 (5 bases). Trimming pared 6 bases from V and 4 bases from J, leaving 9 bases between. This CDR3 has 12 amino acids. Germline V gene data show CDR1 as SNHLY and CDR2 as FYNNEI. The CDR3 loop is CASRGTVYGYTF. In nucleotides, the CDR3 is TGTGCCAGCAGGGGGACCGTCTATGGCTACACCTTC. Full variable domain (missing parts from reference TRBV2 and TRBJ1-2): EPEVTQTPSHQVTQMGQEVILRCVPISNHLYFYWYRQILGQKVEFLVSFYNNEISEKSEIFDDQFSVERPDGSNFTLKIRSTKLEDSAMYFCASRGTVYGYTFGSGTRLTVV.

This chain links TRBV7-6 with TRBJ2-5; D possibly matches TRBD1 or TRBD2 (5 bases each). The CDR3 covers 16 residues. CDR1 is SGHVS and CDR2 is FNYEAQ in the germline V gene. The ends were cut back, 4 bases at V and 2 bases at J, with 17 bases in the middle. The CDR3 spells CASSYPRGSGQETQYF. The CDR3, as DNA: TGTGCCAGCAGCTATCCCCGGGGCTCAGGGCAAGAGACCCAGTACTTC. Variable domain in full (rest from reference TRBV7-6 and TRBJ2-5): GAGVSQSPRYKVTKRGQDVALRCDPISGHVSLYWYRQALGQGPEFLTYFNYEAQQDKSGLPNDRFSAERPEGSISTLTIQRTEQRDSAMYRCASSYPRGSGQETQYFGPGTRLLVL.

The chain combines TRBV3-1 (or the pseudogene TRBV3-2) with TRBJ1-1, with 7 bases identical to TRBD1. Germline V gene data show CDR1 as LGHDT and CDR2 as YNNKEL (reference sequence). The CDR3 loop spans 12 amino acids. The V and J ends lost 4 bases and 10 bases, in that order; junction bases with no gene match: 6. The CDR3 protein is CASSLQQGRAFF. The CDR3 DNA follows: TGTGCCAGCAGCCTTCAACAGGGGAGAGCTTTCTTT.

This rearrangement joins TRBV28 to TRBJ2-7, with D perhaps matching TRBD1 (5 bases). The germline V gene has CDR1 MDHEN and CDR2 SYDVKM. The CDR3 consists of 13 residues. The V and J ends lost 4 bases and 4 bases respectively, with 11 bases between them. This chain's CDR3 is CASSSPTVYEQYF. CDR3 bases: TGTGCCAGCAGTTCCCCGACAGTGTACGAGCAGTACTTC.

This chain's CDR3 is CASSPGVQPQHF. DNA for the CDR3: TGTGCCAGCAGCCCGGGTGTTCAGCCCCAGCATTTT. J is TRBJ1-5 and V is TRBV28; D is unresolved. V was shortened by 6 bases and J by 6 bases, with 9 bases between the two germline ends. Germline values: CDR1 MDHEN, CDR2 SYDVKM. The CDR3 is made up of 12 amino acids.

The gene calls are TRBV19 and TRBJ1-5; tentative D call: TRBD1 (5 bases). Germline values: CDR1 LNHDA, CDR2 SQIVND (reference sequence). This CDR3 has 15 amino acids. The germline V and J ends were trimmed by 7 bases and 0 bases, with 13 bases remaining between them. CDR3 in amino acids: CASNPKRGSNQPQHF. CDR3 nucleotide sequence: TGTGCCAGTAACCCAAAAAGGGGTAGCAATCAGCCCCAGCATTTT.

The chain joins TRBV5-6 to TRBJ2-7; the match to TRBD2 covers 12 bases. The CDR3 sequence is 19 residues long. Trimming took 0 bases from V and 7 from J; bases not matched to a gene: 17. CDR1 is SGHDT, CDR2 YYEEEE, per germline. The CDR3 loop is CASSLERGTLAGGQSEQYF. CDR3 in DNA: TGTGCCAGCAGCTTGGAGCGCGGGACTCTAGCGGGGGGGCAGTCGGAGCAGTACTTC. Variable domain in full (rest from reference TRBV5-6 and TRBJ2-7): DAGVTQSPTHLIKTRGQQVTLRCSPKSGHDTVSWYQQALGQGPQFIFQYYEEEERQRGNFPDRFSGHQFPNYSSELNVNALLLGDSALYLCASSLERGTLAGGQSEQYFGPGTRLTVT.

This clone occurred a few times. This chain connects TRBV6-5 to TRBJ1-4; D unresolved. This CDR3 has 13 residues. Trimming stripped 2 bases from V and 6 bases from J, with 7 bases between. Germline CDR1 is MNHEY and CDR2 is SVGAGI. The CDR3 loop is CASSYRTHEKLFF. The CDR3, as DNA: TGTGCCAGCAGTTACCGGACCCATGAAAAACTGTTTTTT.

This chain links TRBV19 with TRBJ2-6; D remains unclear. The CDR3 runs 13 residues. In germline, CDR1 is LNHDA, CDR2 SQIVND (reference sequence). V was shortened by 5 bases and J by 0 bases, with 2 bases between the two germline ends. CDR3 amino acids: CASSYSGANVLTF. Written as DNA, the CDR3 is TGTGCCAGTAGTTACTCTGGGGCCAACGTCCTGACTTTC.

This clone showed up just a few times. J is TRBJ1-5 and V is TRBV7-9; D is ambiguous. CDR1 and CDR2 from the germline V gene are SEHNR and FQNEAQ (reference sequence). This CDR3 region has 13 residues. Trimming took off 5 bases at V and 2 bases at J, with 7 bases between the two ends. In nucleotides, the CDR3 is TGTGCCAGCAGCCAGCACGGCAATCAGCCCCAGCATTTT. It codes for CASSQHGNQPQHF.

This chain connects TRBV25-1 to TRBJ1-1; D gene unclear. The germline V and J ends were trimmed by 4 bases and 6 bases, with 12 bases remaining between them. There are 13 residues in the CDR3. The germline V gene encodes CDR1 MGHDK and CDR2 SYGVNS. The CDR3 sequence is CASSAQFRSEAFF. CDR3 bases: TGTGCCAGCAGTGCTCAGTTCCGTTCTGAAGCTTTCTTT.

V and J are TRBV28 and TRBJ1-2; the D is unclear. This CDR3 spans 12 amino acids. The V end lost 8 bases, the J end lost 0 bases, and 7 bases lay between the germline ends. Germline CDR1 reads MDHEN; CDR2 reads SYDVKM. The CDR3 region has the DNA TGTGCCAGCTCACGGACTAACTATGGCTACACCTTC. Translated: CASSRTNYGYTF.

The V call is TRBV14, the J call TRBJ2-2; TRBD1 matches at 7 bases. The CDR3 runs to 14 residues. V lost 6 bases to trimming and J lost 3 bases; unmatched junction nucleotides: 4. Germline-derived CDR1 and CDR2 are SGHDN and FVKESK. The CDR3 here is CASRTGVDTGELFF. The CDR3 nucleotides read TGTGCCAGCAGAACAGGGGTTGACACCGGGGAGCTGTTTTTT.

The chain has TRBV2 and TRBJ2-7; D call uncertain. Germline assignment: CDR1 SNHLY and CDR2 FYNNEI. Trimming took 2 bases from V and 1 from J, leaving 3 bases between them. The CDR3 covers 12 residues. DNA of the CDR3: TGTGCCAGCAGTGAACGGTCCTACGAGCAGTACTTC. This gives the protein CASSERSYEQYF.

The chain carries TRBV28 and TRBJ1-1, with a weak D call TRBD1 (6 bases). Germline lookup yields CDR1 MDHEN and CDR2 SYDVKM. Trimming took 8 bases from V and 7 from J, leaving 14 bases between them. The CDR3 extends over 12 amino acids. CDR3 sequence reads: CASSIQGIEAFF. The CDR3 DNA is TGTGCCAGCTCAATACAGGGAATTGAAGCTTTCTTT.